This passage covers 10 T cell receptor beta chains from one sample sequenced in a study of beta chain features in type 1 diabetes. These receptors have no identified antigens. Findings and limits, study-wide: Shortening that was moderate but significant affected the TCRB CDR3s of Type 1 diabetes patients in all four CD4+ subsets.

Reverse transcribing all isolated RNA meant expressed TCRB transcripts were sequenced. Method: immunoSEQ multiplex PCR; TCRdb's copy keeps in-frame clones and lacks some. Among some 370,000 clones, roughly a tenth were seen once, and the ten largest hold about 0.63%. The sample comprised central memory CD4+ T cells from blood. The receptors stem from a young man with type 1 diabetes.

The table lists this clone with a few counts. The chain links TRBV7-9 to TRBJ1-1, with unresolved D. The ends were cut back, 5 bases at V and 0 bases at J, with 10 bases in the middle. Germline CDR1 reads SEHNR; CDR2 reads FQNEAQ (reference sequence). The CDR3 runs 14 residues. CDR3 coding DNA: TGTGCCAGCAGCCCCTCCCAGGTGAACACTGAAGCTTTCTTT. Its translation is CASSPSQVNTEAFF.

The chain recombines TRBV30 with TRBJ2-3; D is perhaps TRBD2 (5 bases). Germline assignment: CDR1 GTSNPN and CDR2 SVGIG (reference sequence). With 0 bases removed from V and 2 bases from J, the gap between germline ends came to 12 bases. The length of the CDR3 is 15 residues. The CDR3 here is CAWSVLVGVTDTQYF. Written as DNA, the CDR3 is TGTGCCTGGAGTGTGCTTGTGGGAGTCACAGATACGCAGTATTTT.

To note about this clone: Distinct nucleotide sequences in the sample also encode this CDR3. This chain connects TRBV5-1 to TRBJ2-7; D gene unclear. The V gene lost 3 bases and the J gene lost 4 bases, with 5 bases spanning the gap. The CDR3 length is 11 residues. In germline, CDR1 is SGHRS, CDR2 YFSETQ. This CDR3 reads CASSSQYEQYF. CDR3 bases: TGCGCCAGCAGCTCCCAGTACGAGCAGTACTTC.

This clone occurred a few times. The J gene is TRBJ2-7, the V gene TRBV7-6; 11 nucleotides line up with TRBD2. J gave up 2 bases and V 3 bases, and 3 bases lay outside the gene matches. This CDR3 is built from 15 residues. Germline values: CDR1 SGHVS, CDR2 FNYEAQ. CDR3 residues: CASSFSSGGPYEQYF. The CDR3, as DNA: TGTGCCAGCAGCTTCTCTAGCGGGGGGCCCTACGAGCAGTACTTC.

V and J are TRBV7-7 and TRBJ2-2; D assignment may be TRBD1 or TRBD2 (5 bases each). From germline, CDR1 is SSHAT and CDR2 FNYEAQ (reference sequence). The CDR3 runs to 14 residues. Trimming took off 7 bases at V and 5 bases at J, with 14 bases between the two ends. The CDR3 loop reads CASNPEGSTGELFF. The DNA of the CDR3 is TGTGCCAGCAACCCAGAGGGGAGTACCGGGGAGCTGTTTTTT.

This sequence joins TRBV29-1 and TRBJ1-1; no clear D gene. In germline, CDR1 is SQVTM, CDR2 ANQGSEA. The CDR3 covers 14 residues. The ends were cut back, 0 bases at V and 5 bases at J, with 13 bases in the middle. CDR3 residues: CSVEDSMGPTEAFF. The DNA of the CDR3 is TGCAGCGTTGAAGATAGCATGGGCCCAACTGAAGCTTTCTTT.

This clone was observed a single time. This chain links TRBV6-6 with TRBJ1-4, with 9 bases lining up with TRBD1. From germline, CDR1 is MNHNY and CDR2 SVGAGI (reference sequence). This CDR3 spans 16 amino acids. After removal of 6 bases from V and 8 bases from J, the junction contained 13 bases not matched to a gene. CDR3 coding DNA: TGTGCCAGCAGCTCCCCACAGGGGGCGCGTGGAGAAAAACTGTTTTTT. It is translated as CASSSPQGARGEKLFF.

This clone was seen more than once but under ten times. V usage is TRBV11-2 and J usage is TRBJ2-5; TRBD2 aligns across 10 bases. V dropped 7 bases and J dropped 5; count of bases not matched to a gene: 10. The germline V gene has CDR1 SGHAT and CDR2 FQNNGV. The CDR3 spans 15 residues. CDR3 in amino acids: CASTFPTSGTETQYF. CDR3 DNA sequence: TGTGCCAGCACCTTTCCCACTAGCGGGACGGAGACCCAGTACTTC.

In this sample, this clone is medium-sized. The chain couples TRBV28 to TRBJ2-1, with D perhaps matching TRBD2 (6 bases). Germline CDR1 reads MDHEN; CDR2 reads SYDVKM. The germline V and J ends were trimmed by 4 bases and 6 bases, with 22 bases remaining between them. CDR3 size: 17 residues. For the CDR3, the DNA is TGTGCCAGCAGTTCAAACCTAAAAGCGGGCGGGGTCAATGAGCAGTTCTTC. It codes for CASSSNLKAGGVNEQFF.

The chain carries TRBV5-6 and TRBJ2-7; D ambiguous. This CDR3 comprises 14 residues. V dropped 4 bases and J dropped 0 bases, with 11 bases sitting between them. Germline CDR1 SGHDT, CDR2 YYEEEE. The CDR3 here is CASSPRTPSYEQYF. CDR3 nucleotides: TGTGCCAGCAGCCCCCGGACCCCCTCCTACGAGCAGTACTTC.